Below are 28 T cell receptor beta chains sequenced from a single sample in a study of post-analysis software for immune sequencing data. Included in the TCR beta cDNA libraries were unique molecular identifiers. TCRdb fed the PCR reads into MiXCR, producing one record per CDR3 protein. The table includes about 770,000 distinct CDR3 sequences, about 43% detected once. Study-wide points: Included in a set of 5 or 6 TRBV segments more frequent in patients than controls were TRBV5-6, TRBV5-1 and TRBV20-1.

These receptors lack a known antigen. Sequencing used blood. These receptor sequences come from a girl aged 10 to 17 with multiple sclerosis.

This clonotype was observed a handful of times. This rearrangement joins TRBV7-8 to TRBJ2-5; the match to TRBD1 covers 11 bases. This CDR3 is built from 16 residues. In germline, CDR1 is SGHVS, CDR2 FQNEAQ. The V and J ends lost 0 bases and 5 bases, in that order; junction bases with no gene match: 5. The CDR3 protein is CASSLARTGGHETQYF. Written as DNA, the CDR3 is TGTGCCAGCAGCTTAGCTCGGACAGGGGGCCATGAGACCCAGTACTTC.

The chain joins TRBV7-6 to TRBJ2-7, with TRBD2 matching over 7 bases. The CDR3 covers 15 residues. The V and J ends lost 3 bases and 3 bases, in that order; junction bases with no gene match: 8. Germline CDR1 SGHVS, CDR2 FNYEAQ. The DNA of the CDR3 is TGTGCCAGCAGCTTGAGGGCGGGAGAGCACTACGAGCAGTACTTC. The encoded protein is CASSLRAGEHYEQYF.

The chain combines TRBV25-1 with TRBJ1-2; 8 bases align to TRBD1. Per the germline V gene, CDR1 is MGHDK and CDR2 is SYGVNS. This CDR3 contains 14 residues. The V segment lost 4 bases and the J segment 8 bases; nucleotides outside the gene matches: 9. The CDR3 sequence is CASSAPTGAVGYTF. CDR3 DNA sequence: TGTGCCAGCAGTGCACCGACAGGGGCCGTGGGCTACACCTTC.

The genes are TRBV29-1 and TRBJ1-3; the D gene is possibly TRBD1 (6 bases). Germline-derived CDR1 and CDR2 are SQVTM and ANQGSEA. V lost 4 bases and J 7 bases, leaving 17 bases between the germline ends. This CDR3 has 14 residues. The CDR3 DNA follows: TGCAGCGTTGTGGTCCTGGACAGAACCAACACCATATATTTT. Amino acids: CSVVVLDRTNTIYF.

V usage is TRBV29-1 and J usage is TRBJ2-3; possible D gene TRBD2, 6 bases. Trimming left V 2 bases short and J 0 bases short, with 9 bases between. The length of the CDR3 is 14 residues. From germline, CDR1 is SQVTM and CDR2 ANQGSEA. The DNA for the CDR3 is TGCAGCGTTGAATTAGCGGAAAGCACAGATACGCAGTATTTT. Its protein product is CSVELAESTDTQYF.

There are a few counts of this clonotype. The chain employs TRBV11-2 and TRBJ1-1, with a possible D match to TRBD1 (6 bases). With 5 bases removed from V and 1 base from J, the gap between germline ends came to 20 bases. Germline assignment: CDR1 SGHAT and CDR2 FQNNGV. The CDR3 has 17 amino acids. The CDR3 DNA follows: TGTGCCAGCAGCGCGGGGGGCCTCCGGAGACAGAACACTGAAGCTTTCTTT. This sequence encodes CASSAGGLRRQNTEAFF.

This clonotype occurred a few times. Here the CDR3 DNA reads TGTGCCAGCAGTTTTAAGGGTTCCTATAATTCACCCCTCCACTTT. Protein product: CASSFKGSYNSPLHF. The chain couples TRBV12-3 or TRBV12-4 to TRBJ1-6; D uncertain. The CDR3 has 15 amino acids. V lost 3 bases and J 1 base, leaving 7 bases between the germline ends.

This clonotype was found a few times. The chain employs TRBV7-2 and TRBJ2-5; D perhaps matches TRBD2 (5 bases). Judging by the DNA end, TRBJ2-7 fits better; the J call may be wrong. Germline CDR1 SGHTA, CDR2 FQGNSA. The CDR3 spans 17 residues. Written as DNA, the CDR3 is TGTGCCAGCAGCTTAGCGGGTTTGAGGGCCATGGCCTACGAGCAGTACTTC. Protein product: CASSLAGLRAMAYEQYF.

The chain recombines TRBV7-9 with TRBJ2-1, with D possibly being TRBD1 (6 bases). Germline loops: CDR1 SEHNR, CDR2 FQNEAQ (reference sequence). The CDR3 has 17 residues. Trimming shortened V by 3 bases and J by 10 bases, and 25 bases separated the two germline ends. The CDR3 coding sequence is TGTGCCAGCAGCTTGTCTAAAGGGTACCACTCAGGGGCCGAGCAGTTCTTC. Translating it yields CASSLSKGYHSGAEQFF.

V gene TRBV7-4 combines with J gene TRBJ1-6; 11 bases line up with TRBD1. The CDR3 runs to 18 residues. With 0 bases clipped from V and 7 bases from J, the junction kept 8 bases outside the gene matches. Germline assignment: CDR1 SGHVT and CDR2 SQSDAQ. CDR3 sequence (DNA): TGTGCCAGCAGCTTAGCGCTGGGGACAGGGGGAAGGAATTCACCCCTCCACTTT. It translates to CASSLALGTGGRNSPLHF.

For this clonotype: This may be a read error, as it is one base from a much larger clone. The rearrangement joins TRBV6-2 or TRBV6-3 to TRBJ2-1, with 7 bases matching TRBD1. This CDR3 comprises 13 residues. V trimming: 6 bases; J trimming: 5 bases; junction bases outside the gene matches: 4. The germline gives CDR1 MNHEY, CDR2 SVGEGT. Written as DNA, the CDR3 is TGTGCCAGCAGACCGACAGGGAACAATGAGCAGTTCTTC. Translating it yields CASRPTGNNEQFF.

This clonotype was picked up a small number of times. This chain joins TRBV6-1 and TRBJ1-6; TRBD1 might be the D (5 bases). With 5 bases removed from V and 0 bases from J, the gap between germline ends came to 20 bases. The length of the CDR3 is 19 residues. CDR1 and CDR2 from the germline V gene are MNHNS and SASEGT. CDR3 in DNA: TGTGCCAGCAGTCTCTACCCGGGACGCCGGAGCTCCTATAATTCACCCCTCCACTTT. It yields the protein CASSLYPGRRSSYNSPLHF.

The rearrangement joins TRBV4-3 to TRBJ2-3; 7 positions match TRBD2. V dropped 0 bases and J dropped 2; count of bases not matched to a gene: 14. Germline V gene lookup returns CDR1 LGHNA and CDR2 YSLEER. The CDR3 consists of 19 residues. The CDR3 DNA reads TGCGCCAGCAGCCAAGATGGGGGGGTAAGAACCGCTATCACAGATACGCAGTATTTT. Translating gives CASSQDGGVRTAITDTQYF.

The chain joins TRBV5-1 to TRBJ2-7; possible D gene TRBD2, 5 bases. Germline V lookup: CDR1 SGHRS, CDR2 YFSETQ. This CDR3 has 12 residues. Trimming pared 4 bases from V and 7 bases from J, leaving 12 bases between. The CDR3 nucleotides read TGCGCCAGCAGCGAAGGCCCGGGGGAGCAGTACTTC. It codes for CASSEGPGEQYF.

The rearrangement links TRBV6-6 to TRBJ2-7; tentative D call: TRBD2 (6 bases). The CDR3 has 12 residues. The germline V gene has CDR1 MNHNY and CDR2 SVGAGI (reference sequence). Between the trimmed V and J ends, which lost 5 bases and 4 bases, there was a span of 9 bases. As DNA, the CDR3 is TGTGCCAGCAGTGCTAGCGCGTACGAGCAGTACTTC. Amino acid sequence: CASSASAYEQYF.

The gene calls are TRBV12-3 or TRBV12-4 and TRBJ1-1; D not resolved. Trimming took 2 bases from V and 3 from J, leaving 13 bases between them. The CDR3 contains 15 residues. CDR3 residues: CASSLYASAHTEAFF. The CDR3 region has the DNA TGTGCCAGCAGTTTATATGCCTCTGCCCACACTGAAGCTTTCTTT.

The chain employs TRBV3-1 and TRBJ1-2, with D uncertain. The length of the CDR3 is 14 residues. CDR1 and CDR2 from the germline V gene are LGHDT and YNNKEL (reference sequence). Trimming left V 0 bases short and J 8 bases short, with 13 bases between. CDR3 nucleotide sequence: TGTGCCAGCAGCCAAGATAAGACATTAAGAGGCTACACCTTC. This translates into CASSQDKTLRGYTF.

V usage is TRBV27 and J usage is TRBJ2-3; D may be TRBD2 (6 bases). Trimming took 4 bases from V and 2 from J, leaving 13 bases between them. Germline V CDR1 and CDR2: MNHEY, SMNVEV (reference sequence). There are 15 residues in the CDR3. DNA for the CDR3: TGTGCCAGCAGTTCTGACCCGGGGGTCACAGATACGCAGTATTTT. Its translation: CASSSDPGVTDTQYF.

This chain uses TRBV29-1 with TRBJ2-1, with 12 bases aligning to TRBD2. The CDR3 consists of 13 residues. Germline assignment: CDR1 SQVTM and CDR2 ANQGSEA. J lost 7 bases, V lost 4 bases, and 2 bases had no gene match. The CDR3 DNA is TGCAGCGTTGCGACTAGCGGGAGAAATGAGCAGTTCTTC. As protein: CSVATSGRNEQFF.

As regards this clonotype: The junction and the germline gene differ at one end; a read error may be behind it. The chain has TRBV2 and TRBJ2-4, with a tentative D call TRBD1 (6 bases). The DNA end is a closer match to TRBJ2-7, so the J assignment may be wrong. The CDR3 runs 14 residues. The germline V gene encodes CDR1 SNHLY and CDR2 FYNNEI. This CDR3 is CVSNGQTGWYEQYF. Here the CDR3 DNA reads TGTGTCAGCAACGGACAGACTGGTTGGTACGAGCAGTACTTC.

The chain couples TRBV14 to TRBJ2-5; weak D call: TRBD2 (5 bases). Germline V CDR1 and CDR2: SGHDN, FVKESK. V dropped 2 bases and J dropped 5 bases, with 12 bases sitting between them. This CDR3 region has 14 residues. DNA for the CDR3: TGTGCCAGCAGCCAAATGGAGGACGGGGAGACCCAGTACTTC. As protein: CASSQMEDGETQYF.

This clonotype occurred a few times. V and J are TRBV20-1 and TRBJ2-5; 9 bases map to TRBD2. Trimming removed 1 base from V and 1 base from J; junction bases left unmatched: 10. Germline values: CDR1 DFQATT, CDR2 SNEGSKA (reference sequence). The CDR3 has 17 residues. For the CDR3, the DNA is TGCAGTGCTAGAGGATTTACCGGACTAGCGAGCCAAGAGACCCAGTACTTC. It encodes CSARGFTGLASQETQYF.

At least ten counts were recorded for this clonotype. The chain links TRBV29-1 to TRBJ2-7; the match to TRBD1 covers 9 bases. The CDR3 totals 16 residues. Germline values: CDR1 SQVTM, CDR2 ANQGSEA. The J segment lost 2 bases and the V segment lost 2 bases, leaving 10 bases of the junction unmatched. CDR3 DNA sequence: TGCAGCGTTGAATTAGGGACAGGGCCGGAAACCTACGAGCAGTACTTC. Amino acid sequence: CSVELGTGPETYEQYF.

This clonotype was seen more than once but under ten times. This chain joins TRBV4-1 and TRBJ1-4, with TRBD1 identical over 10 bases. V was clipped by 1 base and J by 4 bases; unmatched bases: 3. The length of the CDR3 is 16 residues. Germline CDR1 is MGHRA and CDR2 is YSYEKL. CDR3 loop: CASSQGGQGNNEKLFF. CDR3 nucleotide sequence: TGCGCCAGCAGCCAAGGGGGACAGGGGAATAATGAAAAACTGTTTTTT.

The rearrangement links TRBV4-1 to TRBJ2-5; TRBD2 might be the D (5 bases). Trimming pared 0 bases from V and 4 bases from J, leaving 9 bases between. This CDR3 comprises 14 residues. In germline, CDR1 is MGHRA, CDR2 YSYEKL. The CDR3 coding sequence is TGCGCCAGCAGCCAAGACGGGGTGCGAGAGACCCAGTACTTC. Translation: CASSQDGVRETQYF.

V usage is TRBV20-1 and J usage is TRBJ2-7; 12 bases align to TRBD2. In germline, CDR1 is DFQATT, CDR2 SNEGSKA (reference sequence). V lost 5 bases, J lost 4 bases, and 9 bases stayed unmatched. This CDR3 has 15 amino acids. In DNA form, the CDR3 reads TGCAGTGCTGAACTGATGGGACTAGCGGGTTACGAGCAGTACTTC. Translated, it gives CSAELMGLAGYEQYF.

This chain joins TRBV28 and TRBJ2-6; possible D gene TRBD1, 5 bases. V lost 2 bases, J lost 0 bases, and 11 bases lay in between. Germline values: CDR1 MDHEN, CDR2 SYDVKM. The CDR3 spans 17 residues. The CDR3 nucleotides are TGTGCCAGCAGTTTAATACAGGCCTCCTCTGGGGCCAACGTCCTGACTTTC. Translation: CASSLIQASSGANVLTF.

In regard to this clonotype: A single base separates this from a much larger clone, so it may be a read error. The rearrangement joins TRBV12-3 or TRBV12-4 to TRBJ2-1; 13 bases align to TRBD2. With V trimmed by 11 bases and J by 7 bases, 8 bases remained unmatched. The CDR3 covers 14 residues. The DNA of the CDR3 is TGTGCCTGCAACCTACTAGCGGGGGGGAATGAGCAGTTCTTC. Its protein is CACNLLAGGNEQFF.